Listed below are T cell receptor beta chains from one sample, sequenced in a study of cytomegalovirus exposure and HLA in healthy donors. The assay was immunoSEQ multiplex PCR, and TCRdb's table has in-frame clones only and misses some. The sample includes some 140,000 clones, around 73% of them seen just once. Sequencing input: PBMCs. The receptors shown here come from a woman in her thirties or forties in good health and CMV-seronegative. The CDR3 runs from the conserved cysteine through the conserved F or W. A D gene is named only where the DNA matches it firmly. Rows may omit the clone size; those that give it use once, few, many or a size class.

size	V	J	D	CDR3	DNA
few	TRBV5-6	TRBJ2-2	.	CASSFSAVNTGELFF	TGTGCCAGCAGCTTTAGTGCGGTCAACACCGGGGAGCTGTTTTTT
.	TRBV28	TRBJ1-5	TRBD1	CASSLGQVIWPQHF	TGTGCCAGCAGTCTAGGACAGGTTATATGGCCCCAGCATTTT
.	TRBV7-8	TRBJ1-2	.	CASSFERDGTSIYGYTF	TGTGCCAGCAGCTTTGAGAGAGACGGGACAAGTATCTATGGCTACACCTTC
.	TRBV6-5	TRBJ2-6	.	CASSRGYGANVLTF	TGTGCCAGCAGCCGGGGGTACGGGGCCAACGTCCTGACTTTC
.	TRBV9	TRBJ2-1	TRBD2	CASSVEAGTLYNEQFF	TGTGCCAGCAGCGTAGAAGCGGGAACCCTCTACAATGAGCAGTTCTTC
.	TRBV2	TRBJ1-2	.	CASSEALRDLAYGYTF	TGTGCCAGCAGTGAAGCACTTAGGGATCTAGCCTATGGCTACACCTTC
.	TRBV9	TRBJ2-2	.	CASSSGHPTGELFF	TGTGCCAGCAGCTCGGGACATCCCACCGGGGAGCTGTTTTTT
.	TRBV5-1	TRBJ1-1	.	CASSEGMNTEAFF	TGCGCCAGCAGCGAGGGAATGAACACTGAAGCTTTCTTT
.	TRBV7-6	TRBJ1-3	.	CASSLVDSPGNTIYF	TGTGCCAGCAGCTTAGTCGACAGCCCTGGAAACACCATATATTTT
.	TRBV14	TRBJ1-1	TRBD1	CASSQRTGSLTDTEAFF	TGTGCCAGCAGCCAAAGGACAGGGTCCCTAACAGACACTGAAGCTTTCTTT
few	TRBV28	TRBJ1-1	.	CASSPQLPVAEAFF	TGTGCCAGCAGTCCCCAATTACCGGTGGCTGAAGCTTTCTTT
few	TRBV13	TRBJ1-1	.	CASSFREVEAFF	TGTGCCAGCAGCTTCCGGGAGGTTGAAGCTTTCTTT
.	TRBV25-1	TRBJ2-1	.	CASSDNWEQFF	TGTGCCAGCAGTGACAACTGGGAGCAGTTCTTC
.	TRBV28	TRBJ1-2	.	CASSLPGNRNYGYTF	TGTGCCAGCAGTTTACCAGGAAACCGAAACTATGGCTACACCTTC
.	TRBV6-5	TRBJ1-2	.	CASSFASGTGHWDF	.
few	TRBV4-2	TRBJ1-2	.	CASTNLDRSPNYGYTF	TGTGCCAGCACCAACCTGGACAGATCACCGAACTATGGCTACACCTTC
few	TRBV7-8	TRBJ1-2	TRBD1	CASSLATGGTGGYTF	TGTGCCAGCAGCTTAGCGACAGGGGGTACTGGTGGCTACACCTTC
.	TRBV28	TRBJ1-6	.	CASSPLTLRGSSYNSPLHF	TGTGCCAGCAGCCCCCTAACCCTCAGGGGAAGCTCCTATAATTCACCCCTCCACTTT
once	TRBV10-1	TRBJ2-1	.	CASSGVFGGTSYNEQFF	TGCGCCAGCAGTGGAGTTTTTGGGGGGACCTCCTACAATGAGCAGTTCTTC